These T cell receptor beta chains were read from a single sample in a study of T cells in localized non-small cell lung cancer. Produced via immunoSEQ multiplex PCR; TCRdb's table is partial and in-frame only. The data show 35,000 to 50,000 clones, 90% to 95% seen once. The source was PBMCs, collected before any cancer treatment. The receptor set was obtained from a woman aged 35-75 years with stage II lung adenocarcinoma. Both conserved end residues are part of each CDR3. The listing skips clone size in some rows; elsewhere it reads once, few, many or a size class.

abundance	v_gene	j_gene	CDR3aa
once	TRBV1	TRBJ1-5	CTSSQDTVSNDSNQPQHF
.	TRBV28	TRBJ1-2	CASVAGPAGYTF
once	TRBV19	TRBJ1-1	CASSRQEAVSTEAFF
.	TRBV6-6	TRBJ2-7	CASRRTSGSYEQYF
.	TRBV28	TRBJ1-2	CATSLWGASDYGYTF
.	TRBV29-1	TRBJ2-7	CSVETSGVSYEQYF
.	TRBV12-5	TRBJ1-4	CASGFLGPDREGTNEKLFF
.	TRBV7-8	TRBJ2-7	CASSKSPWDGNEQYF
.	TRBV28	TRBJ1-5	CASNPGGQGGNQPQHF
.	TRBV6-5	TRBJ1-2	CASSSQGSNYGYTF
.	TRBV15	TRBJ2-2	CATSARQGAGELFF
.	TRBV6-1	TRBJ1-5	CASSSPGLGQPQHF
.	TRBV5-4	TRBJ2-5	CASSLESQETQYF
.	TRBV4-1	TRBJ2-7	CASSHGRENSDEQYF
.	TRBV5-4	TRBJ2-2	CASSPLGGELFF
.	TRBV11-2	TRBJ2-5	CASSLELAEETQYF
.	TRBV19	TRBJ1-5	CASSIRVNQPQHF
few	TRBV5-1	TRBJ1-1	CASRRYGESTEAFF
.	TRBV10-3	TRBJ2-1	CAISESGGDNEQFF
.	TRBV2	TRBJ1-5	CASSESGFGQPQHF
.	TRBV6-5	TRBJ2-3	CASSPNGDTQYF
.	TRBV19	TRBJ1-2	CASYRDRVYGYTF
.	TRBV28	TRBJ2-7	CASRPTGNEQYF
.	TRBV5-1	TRBJ1-5	CASSLDGPSNQPQHF
.	TRBV27	TRBJ2-1	CASARGHQGYNEQFF
.	TRBV28	TRBJ1-3	CASSPGGGQDSGNTIYF
once	TRBV25-1	TRBJ2-3	CASSDPLGGDTQYF
.	TRBV29-1	TRBJ1-2	CSVAVLNGYTF
.	TRBV7-9	TRBJ1-6	CASSRDSYYSPLHF
.	TRBV7-8	TRBJ2-7	CASSLPLGTSGSWVQSYEQYF
.	TRBV5-6	TRBJ1-6	CASSLAGAVYNSPLHF
once	TRBV10-2	TRBJ1-4	CASTTGQSNEKLFF
.	TRBV14	TRBJ1-1	CASSASTEPNTEAFF
.	TRBV11-3	TRBJ2-3	CASSSGLAGGTDTQYF
.	TRBV4-1	TRBJ2-7	CASSQGNEVREQYF
.	TRBV7-6	TRBJ2-3	CASSLGGTGEGTQYF
.	TRBV7-9	TRBJ2-3	CASSLGLAGGRTDTQYF
.	TRBV7-6	TRBJ1-2	CASSVGGTQPHGYTF